The following is a T cell receptor beta chain sequence with its context. Adult Caucasians living in Nashville, Tennessee made up all of the donors. Germline CDR1 and CDR2: SGHVS and FQNEAQ. Deletions cut 4 bases from V and 4 bases from J, with 21 bases between. There are 17 residues in the CDR3. The source of the sample is a study of shared clonotypes between healthy human individuals. Generated by immunoSEQ multiplex PCR, the TCRdb table keeps only in-frame clones and is missing some. The sample shows 400,000 to 600,000 clones, roughly 77% of them seen only once. This receptor was taken from a woman in her thirties or forties in good health. Some clones in this sample may be carry-over from other donors' samples. Source material: PBMCs. This chain joins TRBV7-8 and TRBJ2-3; TRBD1 or TRBD2 may be the D gene (6 bases each). CDR3 DNA sequence: TGTGCCAGCAGCTCCACCCGGGGGCCCCCCTTGGCAGATACGCAGTATTTT. Encoded protein: CASSSTRGPPLADTQYF.